One and the same sample provided the 22 T cell receptor beta chains below, sequenced in a study of OX40 agonist ivuxolimab in advanced cancers. Assay: immunoSEQ multiplex PCR; the TCRdb copy retains only in-frame clones and omits some. Of roughly 100,000 clones listed, approximately 84% are singletons. The specimen comprised CD4+ or CD8+ T cells sorted from blood, sampled in a trial of the OX40 agonist ivuxolimab. The receptor set was obtained from an adult with an advanced solid tumor such as melanoma, head and neck, liver or kidney cancer.

The chain couples TRBV5-4 to TRBJ2-3; 8 nucleotides align to TRBD2. The CDR3 consists of 17 residues. V lost 1 base to trimming and J lost 3 bases; unmatched junction nucleotides: 10. Germline CDR1 reads SGHNT; CDR2 reads YYREEE (reference sequence). Here the CDR3 DNA reads TGTGCCAGCAGCTTGCCCCCGGCGGGGGGCACTACAGATACGCAGTATTTT. Translation gives CASSLPPAGGTTDTQYF. Combining the CDR3 with reference TRBV5-4 and TRBJ2-3 gives the whole variable domain ETGVTQSPTHLIKTRGQQVTLRCSSQSGHNTVSWYQQALGQGPQFIFQYYREEENGRGNFPPRFSGLQFPNYSSELNVNALELDDSALYLCASSLPPAGGTTDTQYFGPGTRLTVL.

The rearrangement uses TRBV9 and TRBJ1-5, with a possible D match to TRBD1 (5 bases). CDR3 length: 15 amino acids. CDR1 SGDLS and CDR2 YYNGEE come from the germline V gene. V was shortened by 5 bases and J by 1 base, with 13 bases between the two germline ends. The DNA for the CDR3 is TGTGCCAGCAGTCTGCAGGGAGGAAGCAATCAGCCCCAGCATTTT. It is translated as CASSLQGGSNQPQHF.

The chain joins TRBV5-1 to TRBJ2-7; 10 positions agree with TRBD1. V gave up 3 bases and J gave up 3 bases; unmatched junction bases: 6. CDR3 size: 15 residues. Germline CDR1 reads SGHRS; CDR2 reads YFSETQ. CDR3 DNA sequence: TGCGCCAGCAGCTCCAGACAGGGGGCTCACTACGAGCAGTACTTC. This gives the protein CASSSRQGAHYEQYF.

This clone showed up just once. This rearrangement joins TRBV5-1 to TRBJ1-1, with 7 bases matching TRBD1. The V gene's germline CDR1 is SGHRS and CDR2 YFSETQ. This CDR3 comprises 15 residues. V lost 7 bases, J lost 8 bases, and 17 bases stayed unmatched. The CDR3 loop reads CASSISLQGSSEAFF. As DNA, the CDR3 is TGCGCCAGCTCGATCTCGTTACAGGGGTCCTCCGAAGCTTTCTTT. Together with reference TRBV5-1 and TRBJ1-1, the CDR3 gives the full variable domain: KAGVTQTPRYLIKTRGQQVTLSCSPISGHRSVSWYQQTPGQGLQFLFEYFSETQRNKGNFPGRFSGRQFSNSRSEMNVSTLELGDSALYLCASSISLQGSSEAFFGQGTRLTVV.

The chain has TRBV27 and TRBJ2-7, with 13 nucleotides matching TRBD2. V trimming: 8 bases; J trimming: 3 bases; junction bases outside the gene matches: 7. This CDR3 has 15 amino acids. The germline V gene has CDR1 MNHEY and CDR2 SMNVEV (reference sequence). The CDR3 is CASGPGTSGVYEQYF. The CDR3 nucleotides are TGTGCCAGCGGGCCTGGGACTAGCGGGGTCTACGAGCAGTACTTC.

The V gene is TRBV7-9, the J gene TRBJ1-5; possibly TRBD1 for D (6 bases). The CDR3 extends over 16 amino acids. Germline V gene data show CDR1 as SEHNR and CDR2 as FQNEAQ (reference sequence). V lost 0 bases and J lost 5, with 14 bases in between. The CDR3 region is CASSLAETGQYQPQHF. The CDR3 region has the DNA TGTGCCAGCAGCTTAGCCGAAACAGGGCAATATCAGCCCCAGCATTTT. The complete variable domain, with remaining parts taken from reference TRBV7-9 and TRBJ1-5, reads DTGVSQNPRHKITKRGQNVTFRCDPISEHNRLYWYRQTLGQGPEFLTYFQNEAQLEKSRLLSDRFSAERPKGSFSTLEIQRTEQGDSAMYLCASSLAETGQYQPQHFGDGTRLSIL.

V gene TRBV18 combines with J gene TRBJ1-2, with D hard to call. Germline V gene sequence: CDR1 KGHSH, CDR2 LQKENI. V lost 3 bases and J lost 0, with 5 bases in between. The CDR3 length is 13 residues. DNA for the CDR3: TGTGCCAGCTCACCGGTGGCTAACTATGGCTACACCTTC. Amino acids: CASSPVANYGYTF.

CDR3 loop: CAIYRVGGYTF. In DNA, the CDR3 is TGTGCCATCTACAGGGTCGGCGGCTACACCTTC. This chain connects TRBV2 to TRBJ1-2; a weak D match, TRBD1 (6 bases). The germline V gene encodes CDR1 SNHLY and CDR2 FYNNEI. The CDR3 sequence is 11 residues long. With 10 bases removed from V and 8 bases from J, the gap between germline ends came to 14 bases.

V is TRBV18 and J is TRBJ2-3, with 7 bases identical to TRBD2. J gave up 1 base and V 2 bases, and 0 bases lay outside the gene matches. Germline values: CDR1 KGHSH, CDR2 LQKENI. The CDR3 is 14 residues long. CDR3 region: CASSPTSGTDTQYF. CDR3 in DNA: TGTGCCAGCTCACCAACTAGCGGCACAGATACGCAGTATTTT.

The chain employs TRBV7-2 and TRBJ2-3; D ambiguous. The V and J ends lost 2 bases and 2 bases respectively, with 5 bases between them. The CDR3 spans 13 residues. CDR1 is SGHTA and CDR2 is FQGNSA in the germline V gene. As DNA, the CDR3 is TGTGCCAGCAGCTTAACTTACACAGATACGCAGTATTTT. It specifies CASSLTYTDTQYF.

The rearrangement joins TRBV5-1 to TRBJ2-7; no reliable D call. This CDR3 spans 13 amino acids. V was cut by 0 bases and J by 3 bases, with 7 bases left in between. Germline lookup yields CDR1 SGHRS and CDR2 YFSETQ. This chain's CDR3 is CASSLELLYEQYF. In DNA, the CDR3 is TGCGCCAGCAGCTTGGAACTGCTCTACGAGCAGTACTTC.

The V and J genes are TRBV19 and TRBJ1-2; D gene unclear. The CDR3 length is 13 residues. With 0 bases removed from V and 4 bases from J, the gap between germline ends came to 6 bases. Per the germline V gene, CDR1 is LNHDA and CDR2 is SQIVND (reference sequence). The CDR3: CASSIDRSYGYTF. In nucleotides, the CDR3 is TGTGCCAGTAGTATAGACAGGAGCTATGGCTACACCTTC.

The rearrangement uses TRBV5-1 and TRBJ2-2, with D hard to call. V was clipped by 0 bases and J by 4 bases, with 10 bases between them. Per the germline V gene, CDR1 is SGHRS and CDR2 is YFSETQ. The CDR3 extends over 15 amino acids. The CDR3 DNA reads as TGCGCCAGCAGCTTGGGACGGTCGGGCACCGGGGAGCTGTTTTTT. Encoded protein: CASSLGRSGTGELFF.

This sequence joins TRBV4-1 and TRBJ1-6; D unclear. This CDR3 is built from 14 residues. V was cut by 0 bases and J by 10 bases, with 10 bases left in between. Germline V CDR1 and CDR2: MGHRA, YSYEKL. The CDR3 spells CASSQDLGRSPLHF. The CDR3 nucleotides are TGCGCCAGCAGCCAAGACCTCGGGAGGTCACCCCTCCACTTT.

The chain joins TRBV6-6 to TRBJ1-1; 7 bases line up with TRBD1. V trimming: 0 bases; J trimming: 2 bases; junction bases outside the gene matches: 3. Germline values: CDR1 MNHNY, CDR2 SVGAGI (reference sequence). This CDR3 is built from 15 residues. The CDR3 protein is CASSYSHRGNTEAFF. The CDR3 nucleotides read TGTGCCAGCAGTTACTCTCACAGGGGAAACACTGAAGCTTTCTTT.

This clone was detected once. The CDR3 loop is CATTQGQLDYEQYF. CDR3 DNA: TGTGCCACCACTCAAGGACAGCTTGACTACGAGCAGTACTTC. This chain joins TRBV6-6 and TRBJ2-7; TRBD1 is a possible D gene (6 bases). The CDR3 sequence is 14 residues long. Germline lookup yields CDR1 MNHNY and CDR2 SVGAGI (reference sequence). The germline V and J ends were trimmed by 10 bases and 3 bases, with 19 bases remaining between them.

The rearrangement joins TRBV5-1 to TRBJ2-2, with D perhaps given as TRBD1 or TRBD2 (7 bases each). V lost 8 bases and J lost 6, with 20 bases in between. CDR3 length: 15 residues. Germline V lookup: CDR1 SGHRS, CDR2 YFSETQ. CDR3 in DNA: TGCGCCAGTACCGAGACAGGGCGGGAGTCCGGGGAGCTGTTTTTT. Protein product: CASTETGRESGELFF.

V and J are TRBV5-6 and TRBJ2-1, with D tentatively TRBD1 or TRBD2 (5 bases each). The CDR3 loop spans 14 amino acids. V dropped 0 bases and J dropped 7 bases, with 11 bases sitting between them. Germline CDR1 SGHDT, CDR2 YYEEEE. In DNA, the CDR3 is TGTGCCAGCAGCTTGGCCTCTTGGGGGAATGAGCAGTTCTTC. Protein product: CASSLASWGNEQFF.

For the CDR3, the DNA is TGTGCCAGCAGTTTAAGGGGTTGGGGTAATGAGCAGTTCTTC. Residues: CASSLRGWGNEQFF. The chain uses TRBV27 and TRBJ2-1; weak D call: TRBD1 (5 bases). The germline CDR1 and CDR2 sequences are MNHEY and SMNVEV (reference sequence). The V and J ends lost 2 bases and 7 bases respectively, with 12 bases between them. The CDR3 is made up of 14 amino acids.

The chain links TRBV6-1 to TRBJ1-2, with D perhaps matching TRBD1 (5 bases). V lost 2 bases, J lost 7 bases, and 8 bases lay in between. Germline-derived CDR1 and CDR2 are MNHNS and SASEGT. The CDR3 is 12 residues long. Here the CDR3 DNA reads TGTGCCAGCAGTGAAAGGGGCAGTGGCTACACCTTC. Encoded protein: CASSERGSGYTF.

The chain is built from TRBV13 and TRBJ2-7; D may match TRBD1 or TRBD2 (7 bases each). Germline V gene sequence: CDR1 PRHDT, CDR2 FYEKMQ (reference sequence). The CDR3 contains 15 residues. With 6 bases removed from V and 2 bases from J, the gap between germline ends came to 17 bases. CDR3 protein: CASRQGGVRTYEQYF. CDR3 nucleotide sequence: TGTGCCAGCAGGCAGGGGGGGGTAAGAACCTACGAGCAGTACTTC.

This clone turned up a few times. The chain uses TRBV7-2 and TRBJ2-1, with D perhaps TRBD2 (6 bases). The CDR3 runs to 13 residues. Germline V gene data show CDR1 as SGHTA and CDR2 as FQGNSA. V was trimmed by 5 bases and J by 11 bases, leaving 16 bases between them. CDR3 sequence: CASSLRDSIKQFF. The CDR3 coding sequence is TGTGCCAGCAGCCTCCGGGACTCTATCAAGCAGTTCTTC.